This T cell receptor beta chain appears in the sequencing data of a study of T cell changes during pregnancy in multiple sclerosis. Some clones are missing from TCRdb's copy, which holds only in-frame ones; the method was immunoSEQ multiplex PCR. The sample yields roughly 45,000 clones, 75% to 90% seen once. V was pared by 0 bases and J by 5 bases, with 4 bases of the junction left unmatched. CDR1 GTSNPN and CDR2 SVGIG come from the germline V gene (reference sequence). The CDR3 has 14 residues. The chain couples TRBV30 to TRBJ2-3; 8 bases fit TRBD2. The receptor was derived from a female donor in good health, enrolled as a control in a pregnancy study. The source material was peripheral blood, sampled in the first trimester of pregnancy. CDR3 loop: CAWSVGRAGDTQYF. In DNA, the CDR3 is TGTGCCTGGAGTGTCGGGAGGGCAGGAGATACGCAGTATTTT. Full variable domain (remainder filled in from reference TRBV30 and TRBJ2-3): SQTIHQWPATLVQPVGSPLSLECTVEGTSNPNLYWYRQAAGRGLQLLFYSVGIGQISSEVPQNLSASRPQDRQFILSSKKLLLSDSGFYLCAWSVGRAGDTQYFGPGTRLTVL.